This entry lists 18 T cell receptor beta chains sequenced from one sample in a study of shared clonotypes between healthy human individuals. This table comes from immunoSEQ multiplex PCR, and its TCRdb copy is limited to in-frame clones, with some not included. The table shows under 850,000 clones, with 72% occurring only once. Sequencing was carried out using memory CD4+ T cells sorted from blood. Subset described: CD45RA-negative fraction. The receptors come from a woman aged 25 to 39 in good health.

CDR3: CAWNTGTGIDGYTF. In DNA, the CDR3 is TGTGCCTGGAACACCGGGACAGGGATAGATGGCTACACCTTC. The rearrangement joins TRBV30 to TRBJ1-2, with 9 bases identical to TRBD1. The CDR3 covers 14 residues. Germline CDR1 is GTSNPN and CDR2 is SVGIG (reference sequence). After removal of 4 bases from V and 6 bases from J, the junction contained 9 bases not matched to a gene. The complete variable domain, with remaining parts taken from reference TRBV30 and TRBJ1-2, reads SQTIHQWPATLVQPVGSPLSLECTVEGTSNPNLYWYRQAAGRGLQLLFYSVGIGQISSEVPQNLSASRPQDRQFILSSKKLLLSDSGFYLCAWNTGTGIDGYTFGSGTRLTVV.

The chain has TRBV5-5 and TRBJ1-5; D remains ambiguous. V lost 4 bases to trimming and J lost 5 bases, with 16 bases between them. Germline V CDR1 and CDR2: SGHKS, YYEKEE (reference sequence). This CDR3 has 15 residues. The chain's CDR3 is CASSPRGHTDQPQHF. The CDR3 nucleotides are TGTGCCAGCAGCCCCAGAGGGCATACAGATCAGCCCCAGCATTTT.

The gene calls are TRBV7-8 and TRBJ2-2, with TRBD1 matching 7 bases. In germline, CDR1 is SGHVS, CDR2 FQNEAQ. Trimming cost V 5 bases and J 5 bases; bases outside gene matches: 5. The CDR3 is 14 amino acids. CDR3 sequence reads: CASSRLQGTGELFF. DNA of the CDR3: TGTGCCAGCAGCCGTCTACAGGGGACCGGGGAGCTGTTTTTT. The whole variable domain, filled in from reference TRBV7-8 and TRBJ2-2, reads GAGVSQSPRYKVAKRGQDVALRCDPISGHVSLFWYQQALGQGPEFLTYFQNEAQLDKSGLPSDRFFAERPEGSVSTLKIQRTQQEDSAVYLCASSRLQGTGELFFGEGSRLTVL.

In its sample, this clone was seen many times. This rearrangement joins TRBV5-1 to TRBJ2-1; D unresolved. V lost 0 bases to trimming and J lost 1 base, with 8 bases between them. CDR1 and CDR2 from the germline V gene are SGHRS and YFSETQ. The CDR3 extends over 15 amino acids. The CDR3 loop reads CASSLDNPSYNEQFF. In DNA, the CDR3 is TGCGCCAGCAGCTTGGACAATCCATCCTACAATGAGCAGTTCTTC.

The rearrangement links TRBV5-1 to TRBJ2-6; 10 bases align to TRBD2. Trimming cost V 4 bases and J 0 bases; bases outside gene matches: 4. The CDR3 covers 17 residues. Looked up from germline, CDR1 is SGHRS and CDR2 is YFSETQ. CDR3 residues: CASSTGLADSGANVLTF. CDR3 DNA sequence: TGCGCCAGCAGCACAGGACTAGCGGACTCTGGGGCCAACGTCCTGACTTTC.

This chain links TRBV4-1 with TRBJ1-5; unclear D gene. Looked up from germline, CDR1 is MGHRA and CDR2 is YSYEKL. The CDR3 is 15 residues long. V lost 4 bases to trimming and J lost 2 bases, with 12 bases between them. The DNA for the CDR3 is TGCGCCAGCAGCCGAGAGGGAGGCGGCAATCAGCCCCAGCATTTT. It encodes CASSREGGGNQPQHF.

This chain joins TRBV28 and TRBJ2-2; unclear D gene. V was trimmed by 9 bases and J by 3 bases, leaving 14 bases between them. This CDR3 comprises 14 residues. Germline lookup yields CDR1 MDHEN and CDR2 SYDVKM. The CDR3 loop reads CASRIGLDTGELFF. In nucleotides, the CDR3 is TGTGCCAGTAGAATCGGCCTCGACACCGGGGAGCTGTTTTTT.

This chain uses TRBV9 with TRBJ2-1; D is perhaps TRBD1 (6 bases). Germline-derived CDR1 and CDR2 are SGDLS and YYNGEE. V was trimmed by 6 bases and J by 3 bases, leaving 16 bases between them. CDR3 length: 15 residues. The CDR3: CASNKGQGFYNEQFF. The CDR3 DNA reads TGTGCCAGCAATAAGGGACAAGGATTCTACAATGAGCAGTTCTTC.

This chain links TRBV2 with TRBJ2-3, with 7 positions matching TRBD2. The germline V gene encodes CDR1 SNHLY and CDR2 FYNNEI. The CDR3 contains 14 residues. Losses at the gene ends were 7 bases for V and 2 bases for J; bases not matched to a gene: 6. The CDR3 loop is CASMWGGYTDTQYF. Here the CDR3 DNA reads TGTGCCAGCATGTGGGGGGGTTACACAGATACGCAGTATTTT.

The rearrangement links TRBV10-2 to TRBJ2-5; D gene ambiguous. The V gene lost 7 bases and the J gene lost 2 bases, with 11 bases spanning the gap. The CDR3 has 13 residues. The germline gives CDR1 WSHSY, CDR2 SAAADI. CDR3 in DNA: TGCGCCAGCAAAGCACTGACTCAAGAGACCCAGTACTTC. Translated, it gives CASKALTQETQYF.

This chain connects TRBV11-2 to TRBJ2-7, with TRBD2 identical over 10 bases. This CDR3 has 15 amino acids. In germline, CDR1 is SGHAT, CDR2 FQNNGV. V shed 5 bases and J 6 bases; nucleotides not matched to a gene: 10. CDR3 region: CASSPQAGGPGEQYF. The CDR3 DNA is TGTGCCAGCAGCCCCCAAGCGGGAGGGCCGGGCGAGCAGTACTTC.

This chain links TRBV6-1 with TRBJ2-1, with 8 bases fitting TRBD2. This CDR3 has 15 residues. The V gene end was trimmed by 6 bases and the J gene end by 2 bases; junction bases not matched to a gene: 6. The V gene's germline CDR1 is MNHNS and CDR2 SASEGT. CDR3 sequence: CASRHRLATYNEQFF. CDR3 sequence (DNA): TGTGCCAGCAGACACCGACTAGCGACCTACAATGAGCAGTTCTTC.

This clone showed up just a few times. CDR3 protein: CASSQVPGLAGTDTQYF. The CDR3 DNA follows: TGTGCCAGCAGTCAGGTCCCGGGACTAGCGGGAACAGATACGCAGTATTTT. V usage is TRBV28 and J usage is TRBJ2-3, with TRBD2 identical over 13 bases. This CDR3 has 17 residues. From germline, CDR1 is MDHEN and CDR2 SYDVKM. The junction had 8 bases not matched to a gene; V was cut back by 5 bases and J by 3 bases.

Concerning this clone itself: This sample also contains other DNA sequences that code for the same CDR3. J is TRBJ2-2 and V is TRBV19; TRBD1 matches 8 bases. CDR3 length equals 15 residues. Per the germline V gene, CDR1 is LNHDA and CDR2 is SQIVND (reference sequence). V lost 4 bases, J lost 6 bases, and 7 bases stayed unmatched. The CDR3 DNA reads TGTGCCAGTAGTAGGGGGACAGGCGGTGCCGGGGAGCTGTTTTTT. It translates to CASSRGTGGAGELFF.

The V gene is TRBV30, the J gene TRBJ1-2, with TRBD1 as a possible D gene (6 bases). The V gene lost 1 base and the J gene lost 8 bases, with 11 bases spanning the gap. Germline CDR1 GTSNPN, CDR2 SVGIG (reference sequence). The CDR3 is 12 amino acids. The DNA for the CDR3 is TGTGCCTGGAGTGCTTTTGGGGGCGGCTACACCTTC. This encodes CAWSAFGGGYTF.

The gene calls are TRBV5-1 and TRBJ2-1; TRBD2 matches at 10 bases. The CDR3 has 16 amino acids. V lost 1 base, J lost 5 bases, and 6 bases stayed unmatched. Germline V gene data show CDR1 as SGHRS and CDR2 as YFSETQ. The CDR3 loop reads CASSLSSGSNDNEQFF. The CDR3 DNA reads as TGCGCCAGCAGCTTGTCTAGCGGGAGCAATGACAATGAGCAGTTCTTC. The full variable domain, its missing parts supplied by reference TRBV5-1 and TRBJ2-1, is KAGVTQTPRYLIKTRGQQVTLSCSPISGHRSVSWYQQTPGQGLQFLFEYFSETQRNKGNFPGRFSGRQFSNSRSEMNVSTLELGDSALYLCASSLSSGSNDNEQFFGPGTRLTVL.

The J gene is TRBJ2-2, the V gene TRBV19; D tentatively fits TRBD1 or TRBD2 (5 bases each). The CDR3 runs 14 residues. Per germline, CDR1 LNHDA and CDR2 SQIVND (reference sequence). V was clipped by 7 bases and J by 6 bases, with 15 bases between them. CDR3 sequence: CASKPARGAGELFF. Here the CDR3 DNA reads TGTGCCAGTAAACCGGCACGGGGCGCCGGGGAGCTGTTTTTT.

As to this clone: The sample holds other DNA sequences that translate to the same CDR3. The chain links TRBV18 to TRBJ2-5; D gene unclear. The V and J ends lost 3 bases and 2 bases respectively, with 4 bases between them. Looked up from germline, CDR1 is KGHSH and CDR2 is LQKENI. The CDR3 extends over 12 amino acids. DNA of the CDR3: TGTGCCAGCTCACCGATACAAGAGACCCAGTACTTC. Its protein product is CASSPIQETQYF.